Below, 20 T cell receptor beta chains from the same sample are listed, as sequenced in a study of shared clonotypes between healthy human individuals. Measured with immunoSEQ multiplex PCR; TCRdb has only the in-frame clones, and not every one. This repertoire shows 490,000 or so clones, 70% to 80% found once; its top ten account for around 13%. Sample: PBMCs. Receptors originate from a middle-aged woman in good health. Some clones in this sample may be carry-over from other donors' samples.

The chain recombines TRBV4-3 with TRBJ2-2; 8 bases are shared with TRBD1. Germline V gene sequence: CDR1 LGHNA, CDR2 YSLEER. The CDR3 consists of 18 residues. V trimming: 3 bases; J trimming: 4 bases; junction bases outside the gene matches: 13. This CDR3 is CASSHAAGGMASTGELFF. CDR3 sequence (DNA): TGCGCCAGCAGCCATGCGGCAGGGGGCATGGCGAGCACCGGGGAGCTGTTTTTT.

The chain uses TRBV7-2 and TRBJ1-1; 9 bases agree with TRBD1. The germline CDR1 and CDR2 sequences are SGHTA and FQGNSA. The CDR3 is made up of 15 amino acids. J gave up 4 bases and V 4 bases, and 7 bases lay outside the gene matches. The CDR3 region has the DNA TGTGCCAGCAGCTACGGACAGGGGTGGGTCACTGAAGCTTTCTTT. The encoded protein is CASSYGQGWVTEAFF.

The CDR3 nucleotides read TGCGCCAGCAGCTTGGGAGCGACTACCTACAATGAGCAGTTCTTC. Its protein is CASSLGATTYNEQFF. This chain links TRBV5-1 with TRBJ2-1; D possibly corresponds to TRBD2 (5 bases). Trimming removed 0 bases from V and 2 bases from J, with 9 bases in between. Germline lookup yields CDR1 SGHRS and CDR2 YFSETQ. The CDR3 runs to 15 residues. The full variable domain, in which reference TRBV5-1 and TRBJ2-1 provide the parts outside the CDR3, is KAGVTQTPRYLIKTRGQQVTLSCSPISGHRSVSWYQQTPGQGLQFLFEYFSETQRNKGNFPGRFSGRQFSNSRSEMNVSTLELGDSALYLCASSLGATTYNEQFFGPGTRLTVL.

V usage is TRBV7-2 and J usage is TRBJ1-4; D gene uncertain. Per germline, CDR1 SGHTA and CDR2 FQGNSA. The CDR3 sequence is 15 residues long. With 1 base removed from V and 0 bases from J, the gap between germline ends came to 6 bases. As DNA, the CDR3 is TGTGCCAGCAGCTTAGATGGGACAACTAATGAAAAACTGTTTTTT. Translation gives CASSLDGTTNEKLFF.

This clone was recorded once. This likely came from a read error, as a far larger clone is one base away. Other DNA variants within this sample encode the same CDR3. V gene TRBV7-9 combines with J gene TRBJ2-2, with TRBD2 as a possible D gene (5 bases). CDR3 length: 19 amino acids. Germline loops: CDR1 SEHNR, CDR2 FQNEAQ (reference sequence). The DNA for the CDR3 is TGTGCCAGCAGCTTACTTGGGCTTCCCATAACCGCGAACACCGGGGAGCTGTTCTTT. Its protein product is CASSLLGLPITANTGELFF.

There are many counts of this clone. This rearrangement joins TRBV28 to TRBJ1-5, with 10 nucleotides matching TRBD1. The V gene end was trimmed by 7 bases and the J gene end by 6 bases; junction bases not matched to a gene: 9. From germline, CDR1 is MDHEN and CDR2 SYDVKM. The length of the CDR3 is 15 residues. The CDR3 region is CASTRDRGGGQPQHF. The CDR3 coding sequence is TGTGCCAGCACCCGGGACAGGGGAGGCGGTCAGCCCCAGCATTTT.

The V gene is TRBV5-5, the J gene TRBJ2-2, with 11 bases lining up with TRBD1. Germline V gives CDR1 SGHKS, CDR2 YYEKEE (reference sequence). CDR3 length: 14 residues. Germline trimming cut 5 bases from V and 7 bases from J; bases unmatched to any gene: 4. CDR3 in DNA: TGTGCCAGCAGGAGGACAGGGGGCTTCGGGGAGCTGTTTTTT. Protein product: CASRRTGGFGELFF.

This rearrangement joins TRBV5-1 to TRBJ2-2, with D perhaps TRBD1 or TRBD2 (5 bases each). Germline values: CDR1 SGHRS, CDR2 YFSETQ. The CDR3 covers 16 residues. The V end lost 1 base, the J end lost 0 bases, and 10 bases lay between the germline ends. In DNA form, the CDR3 reads TGCGCCAGCAGCTTGACAGGACTCGCGAACACCGGGGAGCTGTTTTTT. Translation: CASSLTGLANTGELFF.

Ten or more counts support this clone. The chain uses TRBV6-6 and TRBJ1-2, with TRBD1 identical over 8 bases. CDR3 length equals 15 residues. CDR1 MNHNY and CDR2 SVGAGI come from the germline V gene (reference sequence). The junction had 6 bases not matched to a gene; V was cut back by 6 bases and J by 0 bases. The CDR3 nucleotides read TGTGCCAGCAGAAAAGGACAGGGCCCTAACTATGGCTACACCTTC. Residues: CASRKGQGPNYGYTF.

The genes are TRBV28 and TRBJ1-1, with no clear D. V was trimmed by 3 bases and J by 1 base, leaving 12 bases between them. CDR3 length: 15 amino acids. In germline, CDR1 is MDHEN, CDR2 SYDVKM. The CDR3 DNA follows: TGTGCCAGCAGTTTCAGATCGATCTCGAACACTGAAGCTTTCTTT. This encodes CASSFRSISNTEAFF.

Worth noting for this clone: A single base is all that separates this from a far larger clone, so a read error is likely. V is TRBV7-8 and J is TRBJ1-5; weak D call: TRBD1 (5 bases). The germline CDR1 and CDR2 sequences are SGHVS and FQNEAQ. V was cut by 2 bases and J by 3 bases, with 23 bases left in between. CDR3 length equals 19 residues. The CDR3: CASSLRELTWGFPNQPQHF. CDR3 in DNA: TGTGCCAGCAGCTTAAGGGAGCTGACATGGGGCTTCCCCAATCAGCCCCAGCATTTT.

Only a few counts were recorded for this clone. The chain uses TRBV9 and TRBJ1-5, with D unresolved. There are 15 residues in the CDR3. V was trimmed by 3 bases and J by 0 bases, leaving 10 bases between them. Germline V gene data show CDR1 as SGDLS and CDR2 as YYNGEE. In nucleotides, the CDR3 is TGTGCCAGCAGCGGAACGGGCCATAGCAATCAGCCCCAGCATTTT. Encoded protein: CASSGTGHSNQPQHF.

The chain combines TRBV4-2 with TRBJ2-1; perhaps TRBD2 as D (6 bases). Per the germline V gene, CDR1 is LGHNA and CDR2 is YNFKEQ. CDR3 length equals 15 residues. V was shortened by 2 bases and J by 8 bases, with 16 bases between the two germline ends. The CDR3: CASSQIFRRGHEQFF. CDR3 nucleotide sequence: TGTGCCAGCAGCCAAATATTTAGGCGGGGTCATGAGCAGTTCTTC.

The V call is TRBV5-4, the J call TRBJ2-7; 7 bases map to TRBD1. CDR1 SGHNT and CDR2 YYREEE come from the germline V gene (reference sequence). The ends lost 1 base at V and 3 bases at J; junction bases unmatched: 1. There are 13 residues in the CDR3. The CDR3 sequence is CASSLRTGYEQYF. CDR3 coding DNA: TGTGCCAGCAGCTTGCGGACAGGCTACGAGCAGTACTTC.

This clone was counted between two and nine times. The chain combines TRBV15 with TRBJ2-2, with D perhaps TRBD1 (5 bases). Germline CDR1 LNHNV, CDR2 YYDKDF (reference sequence). Trimming took 5 bases from V and 1 from J, leaving 8 bases between them. CDR3 length equals 14 residues. CDR3 protein: CATSLDRNTGELFF. The CDR3 region has the DNA TGTGCCACCAGCTTAGACAGGAACACCGGGGAGCTGTTTTTT.

Remarks on this clone: This may arise from a read error, as a much more abundant clone is one base away. The same CDR3 can be traced to other DNA sequences in this sample. V and J are TRBV18 and TRBJ2-1; no firm D call. This CDR3 is 18 amino acids long. Per germline, CDR1 KGHSH and CDR2 LQKENI. In DNA form, the CDR3 reads TGCGCCAGCTCACCACTCTCCCCGGCACAAAGCTCCTACAATGAGCAGTTCTTC. It codes for CASSPLSPAQSSYNEQFF.

The V and J genes are TRBV11-2 and TRBJ2-5; a weak D match, TRBD2 (6 bases). CDR3 length: 14 amino acids. In germline, CDR1 is SGHAT, CDR2 FQNNGV. The V end was cut by 5 bases, the J end by 5 bases, with 15 bases between. CDR3 loop: CASSPRGTGETQYF. The CDR3 DNA follows: TGTGCCAGCAGCCCACGGGGGACCGGGGAGACCCAGTACTTC. Based on the CDR3 plus reference TRBV11-2 and TRBJ2-5, the full variable domain is EAGVAQSPRYKIIEKRQSVAFWCNPISGHATLYWYQQILGQGPKLLIQFQNNGVVDDSQLPKDRFSAERLKGVDSTLKIQPAKLEDSAVYLCASSPRGTGETQYFGPGTRLLVL.

The chain joins TRBV15 to TRBJ2-3, with unresolved D. In germline, CDR1 is LNHNV, CDR2 YYDKDF (reference sequence). This CDR3 spans 16 amino acids. The V end was cut by 0 bases, the J end by 1 base, with 11 bases between. CDR3 DNA: TGTGCCACCAGCAGAGATCCGGACCCTGGCACAGATACGCAGTATTTT. Encoded protein: CATSRDPDPGTDTQYF.

The chain uses TRBV5-1 and TRBJ2-2; 7 positions match TRBD1. Trimming cost V 10 bases and J 4 bases; bases outside gene matches: 7. Per germline, CDR1 SGHRS and CDR2 YFSETQ. The CDR3 has 13 amino acids. The CDR3 nucleotides are TGCGCCGGGCGACAGGGAAGCACCGGGGAGCTGTTTTTT. It encodes CAGRQGSTGELFF.

The chain is built from TRBV5-1 and TRBJ2-1; the D gene is possibly TRBD1 (5 bases). Germline CDR1 SGHRS, CDR2 YFSETQ. This CDR3 is built from 13 residues. The V and J ends lost 5 bases and 5 bases respectively, with 11 bases between them. CDR3 in DNA: TGCGCCAGCAGTTACAGGATGGACAATGAGCAGTTCTTC. Encoded protein: CASSYRMDNEQFF. Supplemented by reference TRBV5-1 and TRBJ2-1, the full variable domain reads KAGVTQTPRYLIKTRGQQVTLSCSPISGHRSVSWYQQTPGQGLQFLFEYFSETQRNKGNFPGRFSGRQFSNSRSEMNVSTLELGDSALYLCASSYRMDNEQFFGPGTRLTVL.